The count of the clone carrying this TCR beta chain is one. The immunoSEQ assay was v3.0, run at survey level. Each sample aimed for roughly 35,000-50,000 sequenced T-cell genomes. TCRdb keeps only in-frame clones here, not all; method: immunoSEQ multiplex PCR. The sample contains tens of thousands of clones, around 97% of which appear only once. The data are from a study of long-term antiretroviral therapy in people with HIV. Deletions cut 4 bases from V and 6 bases from J, with 10 bases between. The CDR3 runs 13 residues. Germline V CDR1 and CDR2: MNHNS, SASEGT. The sequencing here drew on unsorted PBMCs, taken 6.9 years after starting antiretroviral therapy. The sequence was collected from a man aged 25 to 40 with HIV. The V call is TRBV6-1, the J call TRBJ2-1, with a weak D call TRBD2 (6 bases). For the CDR3, the DNA is TGTGCCAGCAGTGTACTAGCCGGCAATGAGCAGTTCTTC. Its protein product is CASSVLAGNEQFF.